The clone carrying this T cell receptor beta chain was observed many times. Time point in this sample: patch test 1, 2 weeks after DPC sensitization. Treatment meaning: therapeutic diphenylcyclopropenone sensitization with weekly scalp DPC. This specimen comes from a study of human T cells and chemical hapten exposure. TCRdb analysed the RACE reads with MiXCR anew, one entry per CDR3 protein. This table holds about 83,000 distinct CDR3 sequences, about 7.5% found once. V gave up 5 bases and J gave up 0 bases, with 8 bases separating them. CDR1 is ENHRY, CDR2 SYGVKD, per germline. This CDR3 has 14 residues.

The clonotype was recovered from a woman aged 25 to 39 with alopecia areata. Some clones in this sample may be carry-over from other donors' samples. The rearrangement joins TRBV10-3 to TRBJ1-5; D possibly corresponds to TRBD1 (5 bases). Specimen: whole blood, collected in connection with sensitization to the hapten diphenylcyclopropenone (DPC). The CDR3 sequence is CAISQGYSNQPQHF. The CDR3 coding sequence is TGTGCCATCAGTCAGGGATATAGCAATCAGCCCCAGCATTTT.